The TCR beta chain described here comes from a study of blood T cell repertoires in COVID-19. Turning to the study itself: Some COVID-19 samples were acute and others convalescent; all came from the United States, Italy and Spain.

Original processing notes: Estimation of nucleated cell counts was performed using reference gene primer amplification. This table comes from immunoSEQ multiplex PCR, and its TCRdb copy is limited to in-frame clones, with some not included. V and J calls and clone size are given by that table; D and trimming were obtained from the DNA. The repertoire holds 140,000 to 150,000 clones, about 87% seen once, with 0.75% to 0.95% in the top ten. CDR1 and CDR2 (germline): LNHDA, SQIVND (reference sequence). Trimming pared 4 bases from V and 4 bases from J, leaving 10 bases between. CDR3 length: 13 residues. Source material: peripheral blood. V and J are TRBV19 and TRBJ1-2; D perhaps matches TRBD1 (5 bases). This receptor was identified in a woman in her fifties or sixties with acute or convalescent COVID-19. CDR3 sequence reads: CASSTGRAYGYTF. CDR3 nucleotides: TGTGCCAGTAGTACGGGCAGGGCCTATGGCTACACCTTC.